A selection of T cell receptor beta chains follows, all from one sample in a study of cytomegalovirus exposure and HLA in healthy donors. Profiling relied on immunoSEQ multiplex PCR, and the TCRdb table lists in-frame clones only, not all of them. Counted here are 150,000 to 200,000 clones, just under 80% occurring once; the ten biggest clones make up roughly 10%. Sequenced input: PBMCs. The receptors derive from a man aged 18-30 years in good health and CMV-seropositive. Both conserved end residues are part of each CDR3. Fields, in order: clone size, V gene, D gene, J gene, CDR3 DNA, CDR3 protein. A D gene is named only where the DNA matches it firmly. A clone size is listed for some rows: how often the clone was seen (once, few, many), or a class if it is expanded.

once	TRBV30	TRBD2	TRBJ2-1	TGTGCCTGGCTGGGGACTAGCGGGGCGAGCTCCTACAATGAGCAGTTCTTC	CAWLGTSGASSYNEQFF
few	TRBV6-1	-	TRBJ2-1	TGTGCCAGCAGTGTACTAGTGGGAGACTACAATGAGCAGTTCTTC	CASSVLVGDYNEQFF
few	TRBV19	TRBD1	TRBJ1-1	TGTGCCAGTAGTTTTGGGACAGGGCGAACTGAAGCTTTCTTT	CASSFGTGRTEAFF
-	TRBV19	-	TRBJ1-5	TGTGCCAGTAGTATATGGCCCATCGACAGAAAGGATCAGCCCCAGCATTTT	CASSIWPIDRKDQPQHF
-	TRBV28	-	TRBJ2-7	TGTGCCAGCAGTTTTGGGGCTCACTACGAGCAGTACTTC	CASSFGAHYEQYF
-	TRBV27	TRBD2	TRBJ2-7	TGTGCCAGCAGTTGGACTAGCGGGGTCGAGCAGTACTTC	CASSWTSGVEQYF
-	TRBV5-6	TRBD2	TRBJ2-1	TGTGCCAGCAGCTTAGCGGAAAGCGGGAGGGATTACAATGAGCAGTTCTTC	CASSLAESGRDYNEQFF
once	TRBV6-5	-	TRBJ2-2	TGTGCCACTAGTGGGTGGGGGGGCGCCGGGGAGCTGTTTTTT	CATSGWGGAGELFF
once	TRBV18	-	TRBJ1-1	TGTGCCAGCTCACCTGTCGGGAGTGAAGCTTTCTTT	CASSPVGSEAFF
-	TRBV7-6	TRBD1	TRBJ1-3	TGTGCCAGCAGCTCAGGGGGCGCGATTAACACCATATATTTT	CASSSGGAINTIYF
once	TRBV7-9	-	TRBJ1-5	TGTGCCAGCAGCTTAGTCGGTTTATCGGGGACAAGTCAGCCCCAGCATTTT	CASSLVGLSGTSQPQHF
-	TRBV4-3	TRBD2	TRBJ2-5	TGCGCCAGCAGCCCTACTAGCGCGGGGCCTCCAAGCGAGACCCAGTACTTC	CASSPTSAGPPSETQYF
-	TRBV27	-	TRBJ2-2	TGTGCCAGCAGGAGCGGGCAGGCGCCGAACACCGGGGAGCTGTTTTTT	CASRSGQAPNTGELFF
-	TRBV29-1	-	TRBJ2-7	TGCAGCGTTGAAGGGGAGCGGAGTTACGAGCAGTACTTC	CSVEGERSYEQYF
-	TRBV5-6	-	TRBJ1-1	TGTGCCAGCAGCTTGGGACAGAGAGGTGAAGCTTTCTTT	CASSLGQRGEAFF
-	TRBV20-1	-	TRBJ2-7	TGCAGTGCTATTAAGCAGTACTTC	CSAIKQYF
-	TRBV29-1	TRBD1	TRBJ1-2	TGCAGCGTTGTATCAGGGGGAGCCAACTATGGCTACACCTTC	CSVVSGGANYGYTF
few	TRBV9	-	TRBJ2-1	TGTGCCAGCAGCGTAGGGCTAGTGGGGGGCTCCTACAATGAGCAGTTCTTC	CASSVGLVGGSYNEQFF
once	TRBV5-1	-	TRBJ1-2	TGCGCCAGCAGCCACTCACCCAACTATGGCTACACCTTC	CASSHSPNYGYTF
-	TRBV7-2	-	TRBJ1-3	TGTGCCAGCAGCTTAGACAGGGTCTACTCTGGAAACACCATATATTTT	CASSLDRVYSGNTIYF
-	TRBV28	TRBD2	TRBJ2-7	TGTGCCAGCAGGAAACTAGCGGGAGGAGTCTACGAGCAGTACTTC	CASRKLAGGVYEQYF
-	TRBV2	TRBD1	TRBJ2-7	TGTGCCAGCAGACTTACGACAGGGGTATACTACGAGCAGTACTTC	CASRLTTGVYYEQYF
once	TRBV6-6	-	TRBJ2-2	TGTGCCAGCAGTCACTTAAGGGGGGGGACCACCGGGGAGTTGTTTTTT	CASSHLRGGTTGELFF
-	TRBV5-6	TRBD1	TRBJ1-5	TGTGCCAGCAGCTATCAGGACAGGACTAAGATCGGTCCGCCCCAGCATTTT	CASSYQDRTKIGPPQHF
-	TRBV30	-	TRBJ1-4	TGTGCCTGCCTCCGGGAGGGTATTAAAGAAAAACTGTTTTTT	CACLREGIKEKLFF
-	TRBV7-2	-	TRBJ2-1	TGTGCCAGCAGCGTAACACAGGTAATGGGCAATGAGCAGTTCTTC	CASSVTQVMGNEQFF
-	TRBV6-6	TRBD1	TRBJ2-7	TGTGCCAGCAGAGACAGGGCTTGGCACGAGCAGTACTTC	CASRDRAWHEQYF
-	TRBV13	TRBD2	TRBJ2-3	TGTGCCAGCAGCCCCATGGTTCGCGGGAGGGACACAGATACGCAGTATTTT	CASSPMVRGRDTDTQYF
once	TRBV6-1	TRBD2	TRBJ2-1	TGTGCCAGCAGTGGGATAGCGGGAATCGGTGAGCAGTTCTTC	CASSGIAGIGEQFF
-	TRBV2	TRBD2	TRBJ2-2	TGTGCCAGCAGCGAAACCCCTAGCGGGAGAACCTTCACCGGGGAGCTGTTTTTT	CASSETPSGRTFTGELFF
-	TRBV7-6	-	TRBJ2-5	TGTGCCAGCAGCTTAGATGGGGGCAGGGAGACCCAGTACTTC	CASSLDGGRETQYF
once	TRBV6-6	-	TRBJ2-2	TGTGCCAGCACTGAAAACACCTGGGAGCTGTTTTTT	CASTENTWELFF
-	TRBV5-4	TRBD1	TRBJ2-5	TGTGCCAGCAGCGCCGGGACAGACCTGGGGGAGACCCAGTACTTC	CASSAGTDLGETQYF
-	TRBV27	TRBD2	TRBJ2-7	TGTGCCAGCAGTTTAGGGACTAGGTCCTACGAGCAGTACTTC	CASSLGTRSYEQYF
once	TRBV7-9	-	TRBJ2-1	TGTGCCAGCAGCTTCGAGCTGGACAGTAGAAATGAGCAGTTCTTC	CASSFELDSRNEQFF
-	TRBV6-5	-	TRBJ2-7	TGTGCCGCCAGCACCACGGAGTCCTACGAGCAGTACTTC	CAASTTESYEQYF
-	TRBV28	TRBD1	TRBJ1-1	TGTGCCAGCAGTTTGACCGGGACAGACACTGAAGCTTTCTTT	CASSLTGTDTEAFF
-	TRBV28	-	TRBJ2-7	TGTGCCAGCCGACAGGCCGCCTACGAGCAGTACTTC	CASRQAAYEQYF
-	TRBV4-2	TRBD2	TRBJ2-1	TGTGCCAGCAGCCGCGGGGGTAGCGGAGGATTCAATGAGCAGTTCTTC	CASSRGGSGGFNEQFF
once	TRBV10-2	-	TRBJ1-5	TGCGCCACTGGGGGGAGCAATCAGCCCCAGCATTTT	CATGGSNQPQHF
-	TRBV2	-	TRBJ1-1	TGTGCCAGCAGGAACAACAGGGTCGTCACTGAAGCTTTCTTT	CASRNNRVVTEAFF
-	TRBV7-9	TRBD2	TRBJ2-5	TGTGCCAGCAGCTCGGGTGGGGCTAGCGGGAAGGCGCAAGAGACCCAGTACTTC	CASSSGGASGKAQETQYF
-	TRBV9	-	TRBJ2-1	TGTGCCAGCAGCGTAGAGGACGGGAGCTCCCACAATGAGCAGTTCTTC	CASSVEDGSSHNEQFF
-	TRBV9	-	TRBJ2-5	TGTGCCAGCAGCGGGACTAGTGGGGGGGCCTCAGAGACCCAGTACTTC	CASSGTSGGASETQYF
-	TRBV4-1	-	TRBJ1-2	TGCGCCAGCACCCGAGGGGGGGGACCTGCTATGCGGGGTGGCTACACCTTC	CASTRGGGPAMRGGYTF
-	TRBV4-1	-	TRBJ2-1	TGCGCCAGTAGGACCTCGCAGGGGCCCCCTTACAATGAGCAGTTCTTC	CASRTSQGPPYNEQFF
few	TRBV27	-	TRBJ2-7	TGTGCCAGCAGTTTCAGGGTAACACCCCACGAGCAGTACTTC	CASSFRVTPHEQYF
once	TRBV4-2	-	TRBJ2-5	TGTGCCAGCAGCCTTACAAGCGGGGAGACCCAGTACTTC	CASSLTSGETQYF
once	TRBV9	-	TRBJ1-1	TGTGCCAGCAGCGTAGGGGGGGACCTGAACACTGAAGCTTTCTTT	CASSVGGDLNTEAFF
-	TRBV7-2	-	TRBJ2-3	TGTGCCAGCAGACCTAACCTTAGGGGGGGCGCAACAGATACGCAGTATTTT	CASRPNLRGGATDTQYF
-	TRBV7-8	TRBD2	TRBJ2-7	TGTGCCAGCACCCTTGAGACTAGCGGGGGCTACGAGCAGTACTTC	CASTLETSGGYEQYF
-	TRBV15	TRBD1	TRBJ2-7	TGTGCCACCAGCCCAAAAGGGGACAGAAGTGACGAGCAGTACTTC	CATSPKGDRSDEQYF
-	TRBV7-2	TRBD1	TRBJ2-7	TGTGCCAGCAGCTTAGAAGGGACAGTTTCCTACGAGCAGTACTTC	CASSLEGTVSYEQYF
-	TRBV5-6	-	TRBJ2-1	TGTGCCAGTGGACACCCTTCCTACAATGAGCAGTTCTTC	CASGHPSYNEQFF
once	TRBV12-1	-	TRBJ2-1	TGTGCCAGCAGCCCTCGCGATGGGACTAGCGGGAGGGGGGATGAGCAGTTCTTC	CASSPRDGTSGRGDEQFF
-	TRBV11-2	TRBD1	TRBJ2-7	TGTGCCAGCAGCTTAGATCTCGGGACAGGCTACGAGCAGTACTTC	CASSLDLGTGYEQYF
few	TRBV6-1	-	TRBJ2-5	TGTGCCAGCAGGAGTGGGGGGGCAGGGGAGACCCAGTACTTC	CASRSGGAGETQYF